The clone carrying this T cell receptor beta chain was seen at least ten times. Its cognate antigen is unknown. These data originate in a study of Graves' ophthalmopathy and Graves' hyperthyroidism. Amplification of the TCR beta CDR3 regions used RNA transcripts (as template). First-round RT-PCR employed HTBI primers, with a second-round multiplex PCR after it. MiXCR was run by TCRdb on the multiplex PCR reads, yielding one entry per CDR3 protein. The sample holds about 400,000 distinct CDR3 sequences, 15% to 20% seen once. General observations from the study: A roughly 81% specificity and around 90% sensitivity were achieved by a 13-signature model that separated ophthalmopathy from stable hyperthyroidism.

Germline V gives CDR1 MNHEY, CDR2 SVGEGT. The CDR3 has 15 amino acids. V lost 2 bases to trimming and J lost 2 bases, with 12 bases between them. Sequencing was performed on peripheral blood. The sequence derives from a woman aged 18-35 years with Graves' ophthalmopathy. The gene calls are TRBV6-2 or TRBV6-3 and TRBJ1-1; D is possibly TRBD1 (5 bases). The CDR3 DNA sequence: TGTGCCAGCAGTTACCTACCCGACAGCAACACTGAAGCTTTCTTT. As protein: CASSYLPDSNTEAFF.